This section outlines one T cell receptor (beta chain) sequence together with its context. V lost 10 bases and J lost 3, with 22 bases in between. CDR3 size: 15 residues. The germline gives CDR1 ENHRY, CDR2 SYGVKD. The data derive from a study of technical replicates of blood from four donors. Sequenced by immunoSEQ multiplex PCR; TCRdb stores in-frame clones only, minus some. The sample contains 65,000 to 95,000 clones, approximately 96% of which appear only once. Sequencing was carried out using T cells isolated from PBMCs. The chain couples TRBV10-3 to TRBJ2-7; possibly TRBD2 for D (6 bases). This clonotype was obtained from a human donor in good health. The CDR3 region has the DNA TGTGCCACCACTCGGGGGTTAGCGGTGAACTACGAGCAGTACTTC. Protein product: CATTRGLAVNYEQYF.